These 9 T cell receptor beta chains came from one sample sequenced in a study of tumor-infiltrating lymphocytes in oesophageal squamous cell carcinoma. One entry per CDR3 protein results from TCRdb running MiXCR on the PCR reads. The sample includes around 22,000 distinct CDR3 sequences, about 40% of them seen just once. Sequences were obtained from esophageal tumor tissue. The receptors stem from a male donor with esophageal squamous cell carcinoma.

This clonotype was detected ten times or more. A much larger clone differs by one base, so this may be a read error. This chain links TRBV7-9 with TRBJ2-1, with TRBD1 as a possible D gene (6 bases). The J call may not be correct, given that the DNA end is closer to TRBJ2-7. Germline CDR1 and CDR2: SEHNR and FQNEAQ (reference sequence). The CDR3 totals 14 residues. The CDR3 reads CASSFGGSYNEQYF. The CDR3 coding sequence is TGTGCCAGCAGCTTTGGGGGCTCCTACAATGAGCAGTACTTC.

This clonotype was recorded at least ten times. The chain employs TRBV6-1 and TRBJ1-1; D call uncertain. Germline CDR1 and CDR2: MNHNS and SASEGT. The length of the CDR3 is 13 residues. The germline V and J ends were trimmed by 5 bases and 7 bases, with 14 bases remaining between them. This CDR3 reads CASSYGSVNEAFF. CDR3 DNA sequence: TGTGCCAGCAGTTATGGTAGTGTGAATGAAGCTTTCTTT.

This chain connects TRBV7-9 to TRBJ2-5, with TRBD1 identical over 9 bases. The trim removed 0 bases at V and 12 bases at J, leaving 2 bases unmatched. Germline V gives CDR1 SEHNR, CDR2 FQNEAQ (reference sequence). This CDR3 has 12 residues. The DNA of the CDR3 is TGTGCCAGCAGCTTAGCGGGACAGGGAAAGTACTTC. Encoded protein: CASSLAGQGKYF.

This chain links TRBV10-1 with TRBJ2-5; D remains unclear. The DNA end lines up better with TRBJ1-1; the J call may be wrong. CDR1 WNHNN and CDR2 SYGVQD come from the germline V gene (reference sequence). The CDR3 loop spans 13 amino acids. CDR3 loop: CASSEQGNTEAFF. The CDR3 bases are TGCGCCAGCAGTGAACAAGGGAACACTGAAGCTTTCTTT.

This clonotype was seen many times. Given a much more abundant clone one base away, this may be a read error. The chain recombines TRBV25-1 with TRBJ2-5; 8 bases map to TRBD1. This CDR3 comprises 14 residues. Trimming at V came to 8 bases and at J to 11 bases, leaving 16 bases not matched to a gene. The V gene's germline CDR1 is MGHDK and CDR2 SYGVNS. DNA for the CDR3: TGTGCCAGCTTAAAACAGGGGGGCAGAAATGAGCAGTACTTC. It translates to CASLKQGGRNEQYF. Looking up the rest from reference TRBV25-1 and TRBJ2-5 gives the full variable domain: EADIYQTPRYLVIGTGKKITLECSQTMGHDKMYWYQQDPGMELHLIHYSYGVNSTEKGDLSSESTVSRIRTEHFPLTLESARPSHTSQYLCASLKQGGRNEQYFGPGTRLLVL.

In its sample, this clonotype was seen many times. The chain has TRBV7-9 and TRBJ1-1, with D tentatively TRBD1 (5 bases). This CDR3 contains 13 residues. The V end was cut by 5 bases, the J end by 5 bases, with 12 bases between. CDR1 is SEHNR and CDR2 is FQNEAQ in the germline V gene (reference sequence). CDR3 bases: TGTGCCAGCAGCCGCGGGGACCGGACTGAAGCTTTCTTT. Residues: CASSRGDRTEAFF.

The chain couples TRBV19 to TRBJ2-3, with TRBD1 matching 11 bases. Judging by the DNA end, TRBJ2-7 fits better; the J call may be wrong. CDR1 LNHDA and CDR2 SQIVND come from the germline V gene (reference sequence). The CDR3 has 14 residues. CDR3 nucleotide sequence: TGTGCCAGTAGTAAGGACAGGGGGCGAGACGAGCAGTACTTC. It translates to CASSKDRGRDEQYF.

The CDR3 DNA follows: TGTGCCAGCAGCTACCGGGACAGGAATCAGCCCCAGCATTTT. The encoded protein is CASSYRDRNQPQHF. J is TRBJ1-5 and V is TRBV2; 8 nucleotides align to TRBD1. V trimming: 6 bases; J trimming: 4 bases; junction bases outside the gene matches: 5. The CDR3 is made up of 14 amino acids. CDR1 and CDR2 (germline): SNHLY, FYNNEI.

This sequence joins TRBV3-1 and TRBJ2-5; weak D call: TRBD1 (5 bases). The end of the DNA aligns better with TRBJ2-4, so the J call may be wrong. The germline V gene encodes CDR1 LGHDT and CDR2 YNNKEL (reference sequence). This CDR3 is 17 amino acids long. As DNA, the CDR3 is TGTGCCAGCAGCCAAGATAGTAGCAGGGTGTCCAAAAACATTCAGTACTTC. Its protein is CASSQDSSRVSKNIQYF.